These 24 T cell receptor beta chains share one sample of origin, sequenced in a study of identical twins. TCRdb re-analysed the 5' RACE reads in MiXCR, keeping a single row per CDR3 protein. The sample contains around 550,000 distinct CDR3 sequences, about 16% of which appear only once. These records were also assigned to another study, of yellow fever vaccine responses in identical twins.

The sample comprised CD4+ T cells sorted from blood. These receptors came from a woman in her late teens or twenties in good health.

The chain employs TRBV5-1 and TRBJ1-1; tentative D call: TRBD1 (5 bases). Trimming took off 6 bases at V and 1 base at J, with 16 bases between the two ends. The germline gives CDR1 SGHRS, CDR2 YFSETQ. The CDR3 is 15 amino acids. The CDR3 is CASTLGGFTNTEAFF. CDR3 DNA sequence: TGCGCCAGCACCCTGGGGGGTTTTACGAACACTGAAGCTTTCTTT.

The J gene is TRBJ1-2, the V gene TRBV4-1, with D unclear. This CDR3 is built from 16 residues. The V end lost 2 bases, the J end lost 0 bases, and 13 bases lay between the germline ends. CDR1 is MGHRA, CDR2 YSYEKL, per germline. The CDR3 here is CASSQYRETANYGYTF. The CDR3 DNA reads TGCGCCAGCAGCCAATACCGAGAGACGGCTAACTATGGCTACACCTTC.

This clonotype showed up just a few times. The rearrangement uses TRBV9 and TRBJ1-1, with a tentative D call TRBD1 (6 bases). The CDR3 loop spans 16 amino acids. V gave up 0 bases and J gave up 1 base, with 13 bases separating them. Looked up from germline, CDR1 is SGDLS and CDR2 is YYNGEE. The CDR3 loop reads CASSVAGGLGNTEAFF. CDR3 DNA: TGTGCCAGCAGCGTAGCGGGGGGGCTAGGGAACACTGAAGCTTTCTTT.

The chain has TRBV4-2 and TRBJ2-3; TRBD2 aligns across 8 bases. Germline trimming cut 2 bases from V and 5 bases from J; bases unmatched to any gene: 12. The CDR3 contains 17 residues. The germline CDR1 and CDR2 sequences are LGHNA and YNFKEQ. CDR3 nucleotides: TGTGCCAGCAGCCAAAGAAGTGTAGGACTAGCAGTAGATACGCAGTATTTT. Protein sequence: CASSQRSVGLAVDTQYF.

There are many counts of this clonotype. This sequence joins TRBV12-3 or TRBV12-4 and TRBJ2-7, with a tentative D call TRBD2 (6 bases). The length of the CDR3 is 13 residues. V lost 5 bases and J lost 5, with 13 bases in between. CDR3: CASSSWTGDEQYF. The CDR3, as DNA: TGTGCCAGCAGTAGCTGGACGGGAGACGAGCAGTACTTC.

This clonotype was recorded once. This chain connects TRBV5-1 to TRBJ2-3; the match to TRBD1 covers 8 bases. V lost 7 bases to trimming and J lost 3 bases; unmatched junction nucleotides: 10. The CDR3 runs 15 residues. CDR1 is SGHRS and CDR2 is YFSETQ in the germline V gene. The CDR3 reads CASGPGGPRTDTQYF. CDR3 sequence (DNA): TGCGCCAGCGGACCAGGGGGCCCCAGGACAGATACGCAGTATTTT.

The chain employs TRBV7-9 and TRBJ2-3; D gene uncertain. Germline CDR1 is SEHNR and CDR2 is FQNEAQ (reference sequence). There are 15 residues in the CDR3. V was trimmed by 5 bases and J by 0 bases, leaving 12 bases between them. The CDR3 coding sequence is TGTGCCAGCAGCAAGGGCTACGGGAGCACAGATACGCAGTATTTT. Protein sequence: CASSKGYGSTDTQYF.

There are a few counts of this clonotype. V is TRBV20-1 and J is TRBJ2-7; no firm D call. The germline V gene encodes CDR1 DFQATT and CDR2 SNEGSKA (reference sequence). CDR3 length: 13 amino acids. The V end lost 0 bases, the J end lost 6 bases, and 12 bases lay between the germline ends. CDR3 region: CSARDMSQIEQYF. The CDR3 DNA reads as TGCAGTGCTAGAGACATGAGTCAAATCGAGCAGTACTTC.

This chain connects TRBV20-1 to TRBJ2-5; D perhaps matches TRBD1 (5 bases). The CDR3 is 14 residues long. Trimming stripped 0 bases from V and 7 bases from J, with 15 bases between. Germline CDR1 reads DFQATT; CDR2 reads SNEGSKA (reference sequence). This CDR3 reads CSARDPQGKRTQYF. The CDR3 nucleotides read TGCAGTGCTAGAGATCCTCAGGGAAAGCGGACCCAGTACTTC.

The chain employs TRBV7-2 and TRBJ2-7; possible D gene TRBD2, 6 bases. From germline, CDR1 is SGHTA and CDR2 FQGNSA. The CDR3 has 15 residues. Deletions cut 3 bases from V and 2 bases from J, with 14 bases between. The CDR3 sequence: CASSFGLMMAYEQYF. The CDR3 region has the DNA TGTGCCAGCAGCTTCGGACTAATGATGGCCTACGAGCAGTACTTC.

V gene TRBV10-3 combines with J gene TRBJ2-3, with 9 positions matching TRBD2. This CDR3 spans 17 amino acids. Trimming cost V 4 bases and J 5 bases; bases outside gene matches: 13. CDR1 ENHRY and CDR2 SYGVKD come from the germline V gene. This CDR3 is CAISAGLGGGAGDTQYF. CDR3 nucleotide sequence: TGTGCCATCAGTGCCGGACTAGGCGGGGGGGCCGGAGATACGCAGTATTTT.

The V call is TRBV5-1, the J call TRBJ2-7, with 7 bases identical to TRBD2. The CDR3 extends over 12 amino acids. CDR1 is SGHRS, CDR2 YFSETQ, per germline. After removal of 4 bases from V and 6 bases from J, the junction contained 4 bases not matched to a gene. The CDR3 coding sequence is TGCGCCAGCAGCACCGGACTAGGCGAGCAGTACTTC. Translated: CASSTGLGEQYF.

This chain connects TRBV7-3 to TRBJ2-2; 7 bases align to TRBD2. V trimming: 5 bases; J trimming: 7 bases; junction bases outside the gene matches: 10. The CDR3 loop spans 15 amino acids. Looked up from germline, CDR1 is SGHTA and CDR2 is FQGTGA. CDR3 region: CASSPGAGVNGELFF. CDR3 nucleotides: TGTGCCAGCAGCCCCGGCGCGGGAGTCAACGGGGAGCTGTTTTTT. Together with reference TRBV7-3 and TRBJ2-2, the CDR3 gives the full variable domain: GAGVSQTPSNKVTEKGKYVELRCDPISGHTALYWYRQSLGQGPEFLIYFQGTGAADDSGLPNDRFFAVRPEGSVSTLKIQRTERGDSAVYLCASSPGAGVNGELFFGEGSRLTVL.

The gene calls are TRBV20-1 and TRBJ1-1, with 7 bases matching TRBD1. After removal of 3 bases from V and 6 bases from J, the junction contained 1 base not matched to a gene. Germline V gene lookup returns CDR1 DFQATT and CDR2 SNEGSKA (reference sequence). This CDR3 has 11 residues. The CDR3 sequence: CSARGQPEAFF. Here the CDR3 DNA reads TGCAGTGCTAGGGGACAGCCTGAAGCTTTCTTT.

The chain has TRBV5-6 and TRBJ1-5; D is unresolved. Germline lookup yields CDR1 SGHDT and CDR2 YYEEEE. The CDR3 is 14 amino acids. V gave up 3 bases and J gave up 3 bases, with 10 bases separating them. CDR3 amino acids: CASSSVPVNQPQHF. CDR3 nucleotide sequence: TGTGCCAGCAGCTCGGTGCCAGTCAATCAGCCCCAGCATTTT.

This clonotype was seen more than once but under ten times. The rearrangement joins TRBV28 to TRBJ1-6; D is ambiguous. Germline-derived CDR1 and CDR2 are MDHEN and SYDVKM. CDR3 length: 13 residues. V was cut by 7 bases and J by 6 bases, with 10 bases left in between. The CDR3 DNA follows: TGTGCCAGCATCGGCGGATTTAATTCACCCCTCCACTTT. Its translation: CASIGGFNSPLHF.

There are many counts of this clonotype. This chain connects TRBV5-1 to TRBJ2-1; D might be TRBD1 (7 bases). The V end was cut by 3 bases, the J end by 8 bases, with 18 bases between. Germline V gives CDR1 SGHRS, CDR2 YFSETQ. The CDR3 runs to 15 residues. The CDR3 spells CASSSEGAGGDEQFF. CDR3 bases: TGCGCCAGCAGCTCGGAGGGGGCCGGTGGGGATGAGCAGTTCTTC.

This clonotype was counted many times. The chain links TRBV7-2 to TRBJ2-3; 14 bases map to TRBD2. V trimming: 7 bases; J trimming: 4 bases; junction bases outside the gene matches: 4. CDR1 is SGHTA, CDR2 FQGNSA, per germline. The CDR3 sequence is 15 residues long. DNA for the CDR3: TGTGCCAGCACTCCGGGACTAGCGGGGGCAGATACGCAGTATTTT. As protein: CASTPGLAGADTQYF.

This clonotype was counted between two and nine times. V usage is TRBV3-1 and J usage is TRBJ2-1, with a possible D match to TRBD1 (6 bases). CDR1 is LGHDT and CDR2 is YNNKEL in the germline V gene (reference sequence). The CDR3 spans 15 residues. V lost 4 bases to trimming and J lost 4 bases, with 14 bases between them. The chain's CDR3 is CASSPGKQGYNEQFF. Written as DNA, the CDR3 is TGTGCCAGCAGCCCGGGGAAACAGGGTTACAATGAGCAGTTCTTC.

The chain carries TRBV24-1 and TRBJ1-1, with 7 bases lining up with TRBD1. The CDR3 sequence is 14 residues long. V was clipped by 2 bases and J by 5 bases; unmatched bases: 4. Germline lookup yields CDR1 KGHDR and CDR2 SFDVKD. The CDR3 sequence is CATSDSGGKTEAFF. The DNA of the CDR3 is TGTGCCACCAGTGATTCAGGGGGGAAAACTGAAGCTTTCTTT.

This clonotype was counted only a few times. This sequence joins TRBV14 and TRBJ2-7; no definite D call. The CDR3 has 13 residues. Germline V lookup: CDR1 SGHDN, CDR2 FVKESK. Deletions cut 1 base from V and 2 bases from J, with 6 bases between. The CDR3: CASSQALPYEQYF. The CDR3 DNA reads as TGTGCCAGCAGCCAAGCATTGCCCTACGAGCAGTACTTC.

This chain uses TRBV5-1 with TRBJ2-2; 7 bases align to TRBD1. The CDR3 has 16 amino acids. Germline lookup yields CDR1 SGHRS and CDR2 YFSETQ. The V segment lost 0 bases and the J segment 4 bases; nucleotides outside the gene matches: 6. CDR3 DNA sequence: TGCGCCAGCAGCTTGGCCAGGACAGGCCTCACCGGGGAGCTGTTTTTT. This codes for CASSLARTGLTGELFF. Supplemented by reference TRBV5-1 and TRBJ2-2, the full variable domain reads KAGVTQTPRYLIKTRGQQVTLSCSPISGHRSVSWYQQTPGQGLQFLFEYFSETQRNKGNFPGRFSGRQFSNSRSEMNVSTLELGDSALYLCASSLARTGLTGELFFGEGSRLTVL.

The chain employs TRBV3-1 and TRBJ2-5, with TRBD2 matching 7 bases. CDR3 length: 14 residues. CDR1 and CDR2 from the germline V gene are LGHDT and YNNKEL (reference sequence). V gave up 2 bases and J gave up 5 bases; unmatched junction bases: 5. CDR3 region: CASSQRGGGETQYF. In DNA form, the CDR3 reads TGTGCCAGCAGCCAACGCGGCGGGGGTGAGACCCAGTACTTC.

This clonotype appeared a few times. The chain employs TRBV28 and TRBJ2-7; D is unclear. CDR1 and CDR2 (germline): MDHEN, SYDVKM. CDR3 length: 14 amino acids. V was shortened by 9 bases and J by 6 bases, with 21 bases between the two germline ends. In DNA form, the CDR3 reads TGTGCCAGGCGGCTCTGGGATCATAGGCTCGAGCAGTACGTC. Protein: CARRLWDHRLEQYV.